These 26 T cell receptor beta chains originate from one sample sequenced in a study of blood T cell repertoires in COVID-19. Data came from immunoSEQ multiplex PCR; TCRdb stores just in-frame clones and leaves some out. The repertoire holds some 200,000 clones, about 80% seen once, with approximately 8.6% in the top ten. The sample taken for sequencing was peripheral blood. The receptor set was obtained from a woman between 45 and 65 years old with active or convalescent COVID-19.

The table lists this clone with a count of one. This chain connects TRBV7-2 to TRBJ1-2; 10 nucleotides align to TRBD1. Per germline, CDR1 SGHTA and CDR2 FQGNSA. The CDR3 has 13 residues. V lost 6 bases, J lost 4 bases, and 2 bases stayed unmatched. The CDR3 here is CASRRTGGYGYTF. CDR3 DNA: TGTGCCAGCAGGAGGACAGGGGGCTATGGCTACACCTTC.

This chain uses TRBV6-6 with TRBJ2-6; 7 bases fit TRBD1. Germline CDR1 and CDR2: MNHNY and SVGAGI (reference sequence). CDR3 length: 16 residues. Unmatched junction bases numbered 3, after V lost 2 bases and J lost 2 bases. The chain's CDR3 is CASSYEGAAGANVLTF. The CDR3 bases are TGTGCCAGCAGTTACGAGGGGGCGGCTGGGGCCAACGTCCTGACTTTC.

The CDR3 reads CASSPNPAGANNEQFF. CDR3 nucleotides: TGCGCCAGCAGCCCCAACCCAGCGGGGGCTAACAATGAGCAGTTCTTC. V gene TRBV5-1 combines with J gene TRBJ2-1; 8 bases agree with TRBD2. The V gene end was trimmed by 4 bases and the J gene end by 5 bases; junction bases not matched to a gene: 11. The CDR3 has 16 amino acids. Germline CDR1 and CDR2: SGHRS and YFSETQ.

J is TRBJ2-1 and V is TRBV29-1; D ambiguous. CDR3 size: 11 residues. Germline lookup yields CDR1 SQVTM and CDR2 ANQGSEA. V lost 8 bases to trimming and J lost 7 bases, with 12 bases between them. This CDR3 is CSLLTANEQFF. CDR3 in DNA: TGCAGCCTCTTGACTGCGAATGAGCAGTTCTTC.

J is TRBJ2-7 and V is TRBV19; 8 positions agree with TRBD1. CDR1 and CDR2 (germline): LNHDA, SQIVND (reference sequence). Trimming cost V 3 bases and J 3 bases; bases outside gene matches: 10. There are 16 residues in the CDR3. The CDR3 region has the DNA TGTGCCAGTAGTATTACGGCAGGGGGCCTCCACTACGAGCAGTACTTC. Its translation is CASSITAGGLHYEQYF.

V gene TRBV10-3 combines with J gene TRBJ1-2, with a weak D call TRBD1 (5 bases). V was cut by 8 bases and J by 4 bases, with 17 bases left in between. Germline CDR1 is ENHRY and CDR2 is SYGVKD. The CDR3 runs to 14 residues. The CDR3 is CAIFGGENPYGYTF. CDR3 bases: TGTGCCATCTTTGGGGGGGAAAATCCCTATGGCTACACCTTC.

The V gene is TRBV30, the J gene TRBJ2-7; D is perhaps TRBD1 (6 bases). The CDR3 runs to 13 residues. CDR1 and CDR2 (germline): GTSNPN, SVGIG (reference sequence). V was pared by 5 bases and J by 7 bases, with 18 bases between. For the CDR3, the DNA is TGTGCCTGGGGGGCCGGACAGCCAGGGGAGCAGTACTTC. It codes for CAWGAGQPGEQYF.

The V gene is TRBV27, the J gene TRBJ1-2; 7 bases agree with TRBD1. Germline assignment: CDR1 MNHEY and CDR2 SMNVEV (reference sequence). The CDR3 is made up of 16 amino acids. With V trimmed by 6 bases and J by 7 bases, 17 bases remained unmatched. The CDR3 sequence: CASSPGTVRGGRGYTF. The CDR3 DNA is TGTGCCAGCAGCCCCGGGACAGTTCGAGGGGGCCGTGGCTACACCTTC.

The chain couples TRBV7-3 to TRBJ1-6; 9 bases agree with TRBD1. V shed 5 bases, J shed 8 bases, and the junction held 4 bases outside the gene matches. Germline V gene data show CDR1 as SGHTA and CDR2 as FQGTGA. This CDR3 spans 14 amino acids. CDR3 bases: TGTGCCAGCAGCCTGGGACAGGGTTATTCACCCCTCCACTTT. It yields the protein CASSLGQGYSPLHF.

This clone was picked up many times. The rearrangement links TRBV5-5 to TRBJ1-2; 7 bases are a match to TRBD1. Germline CDR1 and CDR2: SGHKS and YYEKEE (reference sequence). V shed 4 bases, J shed 5 bases, and the junction held 5 bases outside the gene matches. The CDR3 has 13 amino acids. The CDR3 sequence is CASSLGQSYGYTF. CDR3 nucleotides: TGTGCCAGCAGCCTGGGACAGTCTTATGGCTACACCTTC.

The V gene is TRBV11-3, the J gene TRBJ2-5; possible D gene TRBD2, 5 bases. The V end was cut by 4 bases, the J end by 1 base, with 13 bases between. CDR1 SGHNT and CDR2 YENEEA come from the germline V gene. The CDR3 consists of 15 residues. The CDR3 reads CASSSRASLQETQYF. Written as DNA, the CDR3 is TGTGCCAGCAGCTCCCGGGCTAGCCTCCAAGAGACCCAGTACTTC.

The chain has TRBV19 and TRBJ2-3; D remains ambiguous. The V gene lost 4 bases and the J gene lost 2 bases, with 13 bases spanning the gap. The germline V gene has CDR1 LNHDA and CDR2 SQIVND (reference sequence). CDR3 length equals 15 residues. CDR3 coding DNA: TGTGCCAGTAGTACAATCACGAGTTCCACAGATACGCAGTATTTT. It translates to CASSTITSSTDTQYF.

The sample holds many counts of this clone. The rearrangement joins TRBV19 to TRBJ1-2; tentative D call: TRBD1 (6 bases). The CDR3 is 15 residues long. Germline CDR1 LNHDA, CDR2 SQIVND (reference sequence). Trimming shortened V by 8 bases and J by 0 bases, and 16 bases separated the two germline ends. The CDR3 nucleotides are TGTGCCAGTTCGACGACAGGCAGCTCTAACTATGGCTACACCTTC. Protein product: CASSTTGSSNYGYTF.

In this sample, this clone turned up once. The CDR3 region has the DNA TGTGCCAGCAGTTTACTTCAGTACAATCAGCCCCAGCATTTT. It codes for CASSLLQYNQPQHF. The rearrangement links TRBV28 to TRBJ1-5; D unclear. Germline CDR1 reads MDHEN; CDR2 reads SYDVKM. CDR3 size: 14 residues. V lost 2 bases to trimming and J lost 3 bases, with 8 bases between them.

V is TRBV6-5 and J is TRBJ1-6; no firm D call. CDR3 length: 14 residues. Trimming shortened V by 6 bases and J by 11 bases, and 17 bases separated the two germline ends. Per the germline V gene, CDR1 is MNHEY and CDR2 is SVGAGI. The CDR3: CASSPELRNPPLHF. The CDR3 DNA is TGTGCCAGCAGCCCGGAACTAAGGAATCCACCCCTCCACTTT.

J is TRBJ2-5 and V is TRBV2; the match to TRBD2 covers 11 bases. V lost 6 bases and J lost 4; bases outside the gene matches: 4. Looked up from germline, CDR1 is SNHLY and CDR2 is FYNNEI. The CDR3 contains 14 residues. The CDR3 DNA follows: TGTGCCAGCAGCGGAGGACTAGCGGGAGAGACCCAGTACTTC. This encodes CASSGGLAGETQYF.

The chain combines TRBV5-5 with TRBJ2-7, with D perhaps TRBD1 (5 bases). This CDR3 spans 13 amino acids. V lost 0 bases, J lost 5 bases, and 9 bases lay in between. Germline V gene data show CDR1 as SGHKS and CDR2 as YYEKEE (reference sequence). This chain's CDR3 is CASSLARVDEQYF. CDR3 bases: TGTGCCAGCAGCTTGGCCAGGGTGGACGAGCAGTACTTC.

The chain combines TRBV19 with TRBJ1-3; 7 bases are a match to TRBD1. Germline CDR1 is LNHDA and CDR2 is SQIVND (reference sequence). With V trimmed by 5 bases and J by 8 bases, 9 bases remained unmatched. This CDR3 spans 14 amino acids. The CDR3 coding sequence is TGTGCCAGTAGTGCGACAGGGTACTTGGACACCATATATTTT. This translates into CASSATGYLDTIYF.

V gene TRBV18 combines with J gene TRBJ1-2; 7 nucleotides match TRBD1. The J segment lost 6 bases and the V segment lost 4 bases, leaving 17 bases of the junction unmatched. This CDR3 spans 17 amino acids. Germline V lookup: CDR1 KGHSH, CDR2 LQKENI. DNA for the CDR3: TGTGCCAGCTCACTGGGGACACGCACTCGCAGGGGGGATGGCTACACCTTC. It specifies CASSLGTRTRRGDGYTF.

The chain carries TRBV5-6 and TRBJ2-5; maybe TRBD2 (7 bases). From germline, CDR1 is SGHDT and CDR2 YYEEEE. The CDR3 has 15 amino acids. The V and J ends lost 3 bases and 4 bases respectively, with 16 bases between them. The CDR3 region has the DNA TGTGCCAGCAGCTCTACGTTTGGGGGGGCAGAGACCCAGTACTTC. Protein: CASSSTFGGAETQYF.

The chain links TRBV7-2 to TRBJ1-4; tentative D call: TRBD1 (5 bases). The germline V and J ends were trimmed by 5 bases and 4 bases, with 11 bases remaining between them. From germline, CDR1 is SGHTA and CDR2 FQGNSA. The CDR3 sequence is 14 residues long. The CDR3: CASSRGTRNEKLFF. The CDR3 nucleotides are TGTGCCAGCAGCCGCGGGACTCGTAATGAAAAACTGTTTTTT.

The chain has TRBV2 and TRBJ2-2, with D hard to call. Germline CDR1 and CDR2: SNHLY and FYNNEI. The CDR3 sequence is 13 residues long. With 6 bases removed from V and 3 bases from J, the gap between germline ends came to 8 bases. The DNA for the CDR3 is TGTGCCAGCAGGAGACAAGACACCGGGGAGCTGTTTTTT. Amino acids: CASRRQDTGELFF.

The rearrangement uses TRBV5-1 and TRBJ1-2; TRBD1 agrees at 7 bases. CDR3 length: 16 residues. The germline V gene has CDR1 SGHRS and CDR2 YFSETQ. V was clipped by 0 bases and J by 7 bases; unmatched bases: 12. CDR3 sequence: CASSLGQGKFAVGYTF. The CDR3 DNA follows: TGCGCCAGCAGCTTGGGACAGGGAAAGTTCGCGGTTGGCTACACCTTC.

This clone was observed a single time. V is TRBV4-3 and J is TRBJ1-6; 7 nucleotides line up with TRBD1. CDR1 is LGHNA, CDR2 YSLEER, per germline. This CDR3 spans 17 amino acids. Unmatched junction bases numbered 9, after V lost 1 base and J lost 6 bases. CDR3 sequence reads: CASSQAGPGGFNSPLHF. DNA for the CDR3: TGCGCCAGCAGCCAAGCTGGGCCAGGGGGTTTTAATTCACCCCTCCACTTT.

Only one count was recorded for this clone. V usage is TRBV4-3 and J usage is TRBJ2-1; 7 bases match TRBD2. This CDR3 is built from 18 residues. J gave up 7 bases and V 2 bases, and 17 bases lay outside the gene matches. Germline V gives CDR1 LGHNA, CDR2 YSLEER. The CDR3 reads CASSQRQGAGLRGNEQFF. For the CDR3, the DNA is TGCGCCAGCAGCCAAAGGCAAGGGGCGGGACTAAGAGGGAATGAGCAGTTCTTC.

The chain employs TRBV14 and TRBJ2-7; TRBD1 might be the D (6 bases). V was pared by 4 bases and J by 6 bases, with 10 bases between. The CDR3 sequence is 12 residues long. Looked up from germline, CDR1 is SGHDN and CDR2 is FVKESK. DNA for the CDR3: TGTGCCAGCAGCCGCGAAGGGGGCGAGCAGTACTTC. Its protein is CASSREGGEQYF.